This T cell receptor (beta chain) was found in a study of blood T cell repertoires in COVID-19. Trimming took off 4 bases at V and 5 bases at J, with 8 bases between the two ends. CDR3 length equals 13 residues. Germline loops: CDR1 SGHAT, CDR2 FQDESV (reference sequence). Sequencing was performed with immunoSEQ multiplex PCR; in TCRdb, only in-frame clones are kept and a portion is missing. Of roughly 220,000 clones listed, roughly 80% are singletons. Patients in Seattle were enrolled during active infection, then followed longitudinally. The sample taken for sequencing was peripheral blood. The V gene is TRBV11-1, the J gene TRBJ2-2; tentatively, D is TRBD1 (6 bases). This receptor was obtained from a woman aged 80 or older with COVID-19, enrolled during active disease. The CDR3 region is CASSSGVTGELFF. CDR3 sequence (DNA): TGTGCCAGCAGCTCAGGGGTTACCGGGGAGCTGTTTTTT.